These 19 T cell receptor beta chains came from one sample sequenced in a study of beta chain features in type 1 diabetes. The whole isolated RNA underwent reverse transcription, so sequencing captured expressed TCRB transcripts. Clones were read by immunoSEQ multiplex PCR, and TCRdb kept only the in-frame ones, dropping some. The table shows 250,000 to 400,000 clones, with about 14% occurring only once. The material sequenced was central memory CD4+ T cells from blood. These receptors were taken from a man aged 30 to 39 in good health.

The table lists this clone with a few counts. The chain employs TRBV6-1 and TRBJ2-7; 10 bases are shared with TRBD2. The CDR3 loop spans 15 amino acids. Germline CDR1 and CDR2: MNHNS and SASEGT. The V gene end was trimmed by 4 bases and the J gene end by 5 bases; junction bases not matched to a gene: 8. CDR3 residues: CASSALAGVDHEQYV. CDR3 nucleotides: TGTGCCAGCAGTGCCCTAGCGGGAGTCGATCACGAGCAGTACGTC.

The rearrangement links TRBV28 to TRBJ2-5; D is unresolved. Trimming took 5 bases from V and 4 from J, leaving 11 bases between them. CDR3 length equals 13 residues. Germline V CDR1 and CDR2: MDHEN, SYDVKM. This CDR3 is CASSRSGGETQYF. The CDR3 nucleotides read TGTGCCAGCAGTAGGTCGGGTGGAGAGACCCAGTACTTC.

This clone was counted only a few times. This chain connects TRBV29-1 to TRBJ1-6, with D possibly being TRBD1 (5 bases). V was shortened by 6 bases and J by 9 bases, with 15 bases between the two germline ends. This CDR3 comprises 13 residues. Germline V lookup: CDR1 SQVTM, CDR2 ANQGSEA. The CDR3 here is CSVNQGVGSPLHF. CDR3 coding DNA: TGCAGCGTAAACCAAGGGGTCGGTTCACCCCTCCACTTT.

The chain carries TRBV7-2 and TRBJ2-7, with D perhaps matching TRBD2 (6 bases). The germline V and J ends were trimmed by 5 bases and 3 bases, with 11 bases remaining between them. The CDR3 spans 13 residues. CDR1 is SGHTA, CDR2 FQGNSA, per germline. For the CDR3, the DNA is TGTGCCAGCAGCCGCCGGAGGGTCTACGAGCAGTACTTC. This sequence encodes CASSRRRVYEQYF.

This clone was found a few times. This chain connects TRBV2 to TRBJ2-3, with a possible D match to TRBD2 (6 bases). Germline CDR1 reads SNHLY; CDR2 reads FYNNEI. V was pared by 5 bases and J by 1 base, with 10 bases between. This CDR3 spans 14 amino acids. The CDR3 sequence is CASSSRGGTDTQYF. The CDR3 bases are TGTGCCAGCAGTTCTCGCGGGGGCACAGATACGCAGTATTTT.

The count of this clone is one. The chain links TRBV11-3 to TRBJ2-6; TRBD1 matches at 7 bases. Germline lookup yields CDR1 SGHNT and CDR2 YENEEA. The CDR3 length is 15 residues. Losses at the gene ends were 5 bases for V and 3 bases for J; bases not matched to a gene: 4. The CDR3 nucleotides read TGTGCCAGCAGCCATAGGGGGCTTGGGGCCAACGTCCTGACTTTC. It codes for CASSHRGLGANVLTF.

This clone was seen repeatedly, ten times or more. The V gene is TRBV10-3, the J gene TRBJ1-6, with D possibly TRBD1 on 5 matching bases. V gave up 8 bases and J gave up 8 bases, with 13 bases separating them. The length of the CDR3 is 13 residues. CDR1 is ENHRY and CDR2 is SYGVKD in the germline V gene. CDR3 region: CAIRPDRDSPLHF. CDR3 DNA sequence: TGTGCCATCCGACCCGACAGAGATTCACCCCTCCACTTT.

This clone was seen ten or more times. Mismatch with germline at one junction end may stem from a read error. This chain links TRBV12-5 with TRBJ2-4; D gene unclear. The CDR3 is 12 residues long. Per the germline V gene, CDR1 is LGHNT and CDR2 is FRNRAP. CDR3 sequence: CASGMDGKALGF. The DNA for the CDR3 is TGTGCTAGTGGGATGGACGGCAAGGCCCTCGGCTTC.

The gene calls are TRBV7-2 and TRBJ2-5, with a weak D call TRBD1 (6 bases). The germline gives CDR1 SGHTA, CDR2 FQGNSA. The CDR3 spans 13 residues. V was cut by 2 bases and J by 7 bases, with 11 bases left in between. The CDR3 sequence: CASSLTIGGTQYF. CDR3 bases: TGTGCCAGCAGCTTAACGATAGGGGGGACCCAGTACTTC.

The genes are TRBV5-1 and TRBJ2-2, with TRBD1 matching over 10 bases. Losses at the gene ends were 9 bases for V and 5 bases for J; bases not matched to a gene: 10. Germline V gives CDR1 SGHRS, CDR2 YFSETQ. The CDR3 extends over 15 amino acids. CDR3 DNA: TGCGCCACCTCAACCGGGACAGGGGTTACCGGGGAGCTGTTTTTT. Its translation is CATSTGTGVTGELFF.

The chain combines TRBV28 with TRBJ2-2; 10 bases fit TRBD2. The J segment lost 6 bases and the V segment lost 2 bases, leaving 3 bases of the junction unmatched. This CDR3 has 15 amino acids. The V gene's germline CDR1 is MDHEN and CDR2 SYDVKM. The CDR3 DNA follows: TGTGCCAGCAGTTTAAGCGGGGGGGCCTCCGGGGAGCTGTTTTTT. Protein sequence: CASSLSGGASGELFF.

This clone was seen only a few times. The rearrangement joins TRBV7-2 to TRBJ2-5; possible D gene TRBD2, 5 bases. The V end was cut by 5 bases, the J end by 0 bases, with 16 bases between. CDR1 is SGHTA and CDR2 is FQGNSA in the germline V gene. The CDR3 runs 16 residues. CDR3 nucleotides: TGTGCCAGCAGCCCGACGGGATTACCTTACCAAGAGACCCAGTACTTC. Protein: CASSPTGLPYQETQYF.

The V gene is TRBV6-1, the J gene TRBJ1-4, with D uncertain. The CDR3 contains 15 residues. The germline V and J ends were trimmed by 0 bases and 5 bases, with 10 bases remaining between them. CDR1 and CDR2 from the germline V gene are MNHNS and SASEGT. CDR3 coding DNA: TGTGCCAGCAGTGAAGCGCTTCTACCGAATGAAAAACTGTTTTTT. Encoded protein: CASSEALLPNEKLFF.

V and J are TRBV7-2 and TRBJ1-1; D possibly corresponds to TRBD1 (5 bases). With 5 bases removed from V and 1 base from J, the gap between germline ends came to 17 bases. Per germline, CDR1 SGHTA and CDR2 FQGNSA. This CDR3 has 16 residues. The CDR3 reads CASSTPPAGPNTEAFF. In DNA, the CDR3 is TGTGCCAGCAGCACACCGCCGGCGGGACCGAACACTGAAGCTTTCTTT.

This rearrangement joins TRBV6-6 to TRBJ1-1; D not certain. The CDR3 spans 11 residues. V shed 8 bases and J shed 6 bases, with 10 bases lying between them. From germline, CDR1 is MNHNY and CDR2 SVGAGI (reference sequence). CDR3 DNA sequence: TGTGCCAGCCTCAGGTACGCTGAAGCTTTCTTT. Protein product: CASLRYAEAFF.

This chain uses TRBV5-6 with TRBJ1-6; D remains ambiguous. Per germline, CDR1 SGHDT and CDR2 YYEEEE. The V and J ends lost 4 bases and 8 bases respectively, with 10 bases between them. The length of the CDR3 is 13 residues. CDR3 coding DNA: TGTGCCAGCAGCCGGGCACAATATTCACCCCTCCACTTT. Protein: CASSRAQYSPLHF.

This clone was detected only a few times. The V gene is TRBV5-1, the J gene TRBJ1-2, with TRBD1 identical over 7 bases. J gave up 3 bases and V 2 bases, and 1 base lay outside the gene matches. Germline assignment: CDR1 SGHRS and CDR2 YFSETQ. The CDR3 is 13 amino acids. The chain's CDR3 is CASSLTGDYGYTF. The CDR3 DNA sequence: TGCGCCAGCAGCTTAACAGGGGACTATGGCTACACCTTC.

This clone was seen a handful of times. V is TRBV6-5 and J is TRBJ2-7; D remains ambiguous. Germline loops: CDR1 MNHEY, CDR2 SVGAGI. The V end was cut by 5 bases, the J end by 4 bases, with 9 bases between. CDR3 size: 12 residues. The CDR3, as DNA: TGTGCCAGCAGTGAAGAGATTTACGAGCAGTACTTC. Translation: CASSEEIYEQYF.

The chain links TRBV27 to TRBJ2-5; 8 bases agree with TRBD1. The CDR3 sequence is 13 residues long. From germline, CDR1 is MNHEY and CDR2 SMNVEV (reference sequence). The ends lost 6 bases at V and 1 base at J; junction bases unmatched: 1. CDR3 sequence: CASRGTGQETQYF. In nucleotides, the CDR3 is TGTGCCAGCAGGGGGACAGGCCAAGAGACCCAGTACTTC.